The clone carrying this TCR beta chain was observed once. This entry comes from a study of blood T cell repertoires in COVID-19. Turning to the study itself: Researchers got acute and convalescent COVID-19 samples from the United States, Italy and Spain. Sources were T cells, B-cell-depleted T cells, or PBMCs; the material itself was cDNA or gDNA.

Original data processing: Researchers report that nucleated cell counts were estimated from reference gene primer amplification. The repertoire was sequenced with immunoSEQ multiplex PCR; TCRdb's copy has only in-frame clones and lacks some. V, J and clone size reflect that table, while D and trimming were determined from the DNA. This table has 110,000 to 150,000 clones, 84% appearing once. The CDR3 consists of 14 residues. Between the trimmed V and J ends, which lost 1 base and 0 bases, there was a span of 7 bases. CDR1 is SQVTM, CDR2 ANQGSEA, per germline. The chain recombines TRBV29-1 with TRBJ2-1; D gene unclear. The sample was peripheral blood. The receptor was isolated from a human donor in a cohort sampled during active COVID-19. This CDR3 reads CSVEGSSSYNEQFF. The CDR3 bases are TGCAGCGTTGAAGGGTCCAGCTCCTACAATGAGCAGTTCTTC.